The 28 T cell receptor beta chains presented below share a single source sample, sequenced in a study of CD8+ T cells in alopecia areata. cDNA prepared by RNA extraction and subsequent reverse transcription served as the template for sequencing. Libraries were prepared by immunoSEQ multiplex PCR; TCRdb keeps only in-frame clonotypes and omits some of them. This table has 100,000 to 150,000 clones, more than 40% appearing once. The sequencing used CD8+ T cells sorted from blood, collected at week 0. The receptors stem from a human donor with alopecia areata.

This clone was seen a few times. The V gene is TRBV7-2, the J gene TRBJ2-7; the D gene could be TRBD1 or TRBD2 (6 bases each). Germline V CDR1 and CDR2: SGHTA, FQGNSA. V lost 2 bases, J lost 6 bases, and 17 bases lay in between. This CDR3 spans 15 amino acids. The CDR3 nucleotides read TGTGCCAGCAGCTTAAACGGGGGCGATCGGGCCGAGCAGTACTTC. Its translation is CASSLNGGDRAEQYF.

The V call is TRBV2, the J call TRBJ1-5; D gene uncertain. The V end was cut by 6 bases, the J end by 0 bases, with 12 bases between. Germline values: CDR1 SNHLY, CDR2 FYNNEI. The CDR3 sequence is 15 residues long. CDR3 sequence reads: CASRDEAHSNQPQHF. The CDR3 region has the DNA TGTGCCAGCAGAGACGAGGCCCATAGCAATCAGCCCCAGCATTTT.

This clone was found a few times. The CDR3 reads CAISGTDEQYF. The CDR3 DNA follows: TGTGCCATCAGTGGGACGGACGAGCAGTACTTC. V and J are TRBV10-3 and TRBJ2-7; D gene unclear. The V end was cut by 4 bases, the J end by 5 bases, with 6 bases between. The CDR3 contains 11 residues. CDR1 ENHRY and CDR2 SYGVKD come from the germline V gene.

As regards this clone: At the DNA level, this CDR3 is encoded by other sequences in the same sample as well. The chain is built from TRBV27 and TRBJ1-1; D is unresolved. The V gene lost 2 bases and the J gene lost 1 base, with 5 bases spanning the gap. This CDR3 has 13 residues. Germline CDR1 and CDR2: MNHEY and SMNVEV (reference sequence). The CDR3 spells CASSLGRNTEAFF. The DNA for the CDR3 is TGTGCCAGCAGTTTAGGACGGAACACTGAAGCTTTCTTT.

This clone was detected only a few times. V gene TRBV7-9 combines with J gene TRBJ1-3, with 7 bases identical to TRBD1. The ends lost 4 bases at V and 1 base at J; junction bases unmatched: 10. This CDR3 contains 17 residues. The V gene's germline CDR1 is SEHNR and CDR2 FQNEAQ (reference sequence). The CDR3 DNA sequence: TGTGCCAGCAGCTCAGGACAGGTCGAGGGTTCTGGAAACACCATATATTTT. Translation: CASSSGQVEGSGNTIYF.

The gene calls are TRBV5-6 and TRBJ2-7, with 10 nucleotides matching TRBD1. Germline V gene data show CDR1 as SGHDT and CDR2 as YYEEEE. V trimming: 4 bases; J trimming: 4 bases; junction bases outside the gene matches: 5. The CDR3 contains 14 residues. As DNA, the CDR3 is TGTGCCAGCAGCGCGGGACAGGGGTGGTACGAGCAGTACTTC. Its protein product is CASSAGQGWYEQYF.

The CDR3 DNA reads as TGTGCCTGGAGTGTTAAGGACAATGAGCAGTTCTTC. Translating it yields CAWSVKDNEQFF. This sequence joins TRBV30 and TRBJ2-1; D unresolved. This CDR3 contains 12 residues. V dropped 0 bases and J dropped 5 bases, with 5 bases sitting between them. Germline V gives CDR1 GTSNPN, CDR2 SVGIG (reference sequence).

This clone was observed a handful of times. This chain connects TRBV7-9 to TRBJ2-1; TRBD2 agrees at 9 bases. Germline V gene lookup returns CDR1 SEHNR and CDR2 FQNEAQ (reference sequence). J lost 7 bases, V lost 3 bases, and 7 bases had no gene match. The CDR3 is 15 amino acids. The CDR3 sequence is CASSFLAGRSNEQFF. The CDR3 bases are TGTGCCAGCAGCTTCCTAGCGGGGAGGAGTAATGAGCAGTTCTTC.

The chain uses TRBV5-6 and TRBJ2-4, with D maybe TRBD2 (6 bases). V dropped 6 bases and J dropped 6 bases, with 13 bases sitting between them. CDR3 length: 13 amino acids. Germline V CDR1 and CDR2: SGHDT, YYEEEE. This CDR3 is CASTGDSRNIQYF. The CDR3 nucleotides read TGTGCCAGCACGGGGGACTCGAGAAACATTCAGTACTTC. The full variable domain, with the rest looked up from reference TRBV5-6 and TRBJ2-4, is DAGVTQSPTHLIKTRGQQVTLRCSPKSGHDTVSWYQQALGQGPQFIFQYYEEEERQRGNFPDRFSGHQFPNYSSELNVNALLLGDSALYLCASTGDSRNIQYFGAGTRLSVL.

The V gene is TRBV25-1, the J gene TRBJ1-2; 7 bases line up with TRBD1. Losses at the gene ends were 2 bases for V and 7 bases for J; bases not matched to a gene: 7. Per germline, CDR1 MGHDK and CDR2 SYGVNS. The CDR3 has 14 amino acids. The CDR3 bases are TGTGCCAGCAGTGAACTGGGACAGAGGTTTGGCTACACCTTC. Amino acid sequence: CASSELGQRFGYTF.

The CDR3 spells CASTPGGSLNEQFF. Written as DNA, the CDR3 is TGTGCCAGTACCCCGGGGGGGAGCCTCAATGAGCAGTTCTTC. The rearrangement joins TRBV19 to TRBJ2-1; 8 nucleotides match TRBD2. Germline loops: CDR1 LNHDA, CDR2 SQIVND (reference sequence). The CDR3 length is 14 residues. With 7 bases clipped from V and 6 bases from J, the junction kept 8 bases outside the gene matches.

The chain links TRBV27 to TRBJ1-5; 8 positions match TRBD1. J was trimmed by 2 bases and V by 2 bases; bases with no gene match: 2. Germline CDR1 MNHEY, CDR2 SMNVEV (reference sequence). The CDR3 sequence is 15 residues long. CDR3 region: CASSLGTGRNQPQHF. The CDR3 coding sequence is TGTGCCAGCAGTTTAGGGACAGGACGCAATCAGCCCCAGCATTTT.

The chain is built from TRBV6-5 and TRBJ2-1, with D perhaps being TRBD1 or TRBD2 (5 bases each). V lost 7 bases and J 2 bases, leaving 12 bases between the germline ends. The CDR3 is made up of 14 amino acids. Germline loops: CDR1 MNHEY, CDR2 SVGAGI. The CDR3 spells CASTAGAAYNEQFF. The CDR3 DNA reads TGTGCCAGCACTGCCGGGGCAGCCTACAATGAGCAGTTCTTC.

This chain uses TRBV7-8 with TRBJ2-7; D call uncertain. V was trimmed by 6 bases and J by 7 bases, leaving 13 bases between them. CDR1 is SGHVS and CDR2 is FQNEAQ in the germline V gene. The CDR3 is 12 amino acids. This CDR3 is CASRAVFEEQYF. The CDR3 DNA follows: TGTGCCAGCAGAGCAGTGTTTGAGGAGCAGTACTTC.

The chain has TRBV29-1 and TRBJ2-2; 9 bases align to TRBD1. Germline CDR1 is SQVTM and CDR2 is ANQGSEA. V was clipped by 2 bases and J by 2 bases; unmatched bases: 9. The CDR3 totals 17 residues. In DNA, the CDR3 is TGCAGCGTTGAACGAACAGGGGGCGACCCCAACACCGGGGAGCTGTTTTTT. The encoded protein is CSVERTGGDPNTGELFF.

The genes are TRBV19 and TRBJ1-2; a possible D gene is TRBD1 (5 bases). The length of the CDR3 is 14 residues. Between the trimmed V and J ends, which lost 6 bases and 7 bases, there was a span of 18 bases. Germline CDR1 and CDR2: LNHDA and SQIVND (reference sequence). CDR3 residues: CASRDLGVQAGYTF. CDR3 bases: TGTGCCAGTAGGGACTTAGGGGTCCAAGCTGGCTACACCTTC.

The V call is TRBV23-1, the J call TRBJ1-2, with D hard to call. TRBV23-1 is known as an ORF, though its function is uncertain. Trimming removed 6 bases at V and 3 bases at J, with 14 bases between. There are 14 residues in the CDR3. In nucleotides, the CDR3 is TGCGCCAGCAGACGAAGTTGGATCCACTATGGCTACACCTTC. Protein product: CASRRSWIHYGYTF.

This rearrangement joins TRBV2 to TRBJ2-7; D unresolved. The CDR3 has 12 residues. Between the trimmed V and J ends, which lost 2 bases and 2 bases, there was a span of 4 bases. Germline V gene sequence: CDR1 SNHLY, CDR2 FYNNEI. The CDR3 bases are TGTGCCAGCAGTGAACCGGCCTACGAGCAGTACTTC. Its translation: CASSEPAYEQYF.

J is TRBJ1-1 and V is TRBV30, with a tentative D call TRBD1 (6 bases). Looked up from germline, CDR1 is GTSNPN and CDR2 is SVGIG (reference sequence). The CDR3 length is 13 residues. V dropped 0 bases and J dropped 6 bases, with 11 bases sitting between them. This CDR3 is CAWSVQGVAEAFF. The DNA of the CDR3 is TGTGCCTGGAGTGTACAGGGAGTCGCTGAAGCTTTCTTT.

This clone appeared a few times. The chain joins TRBV18 to TRBJ2-5, with a weak D call TRBD2 (5 bases). The V gene's germline CDR1 is KGHSH and CDR2 LQKENI. The V and J ends lost 4 bases and 5 bases respectively, with 14 bases between them. This CDR3 has 14 amino acids. CDR3 DNA: TGTGCCAGCTCACATCAGGAGGCTCGTGAGACCCAGTACTTC. Its translation: CASSHQEARETQYF.

The rearrangement links TRBV7-9 to TRBJ2-7; D is possibly TRBD1 (5 bases). V dropped 6 bases and J dropped 2 bases, with 8 bases sitting between them. This CDR3 comprises 12 residues. Per germline, CDR1 SEHNR and CDR2 FQNEAQ (reference sequence). DNA for the CDR3: TGTGCCAGCAGTCCGGACACCTACGAGCAGTACTTC. This encodes CASSPDTYEQYF.

This clone showed up just a few times. V gene TRBV5-1 combines with J gene TRBJ2-3, with D tentatively TRBD1 (6 bases). Germline CDR1 reads SGHRS; CDR2 reads YFSETQ. The CDR3 has 15 amino acids. V lost 3 bases and J 0 bases, leaving 11 bases between the germline ends. The CDR3 protein is CASSSQGGSTDTQYF. Here the CDR3 DNA reads TGCGCCAGCAGCTCACAGGGTGGGAGCACAGATACGCAGTATTTT.

This clone showed up many times. The chain joins TRBV10-3 to TRBJ2-5; D is ambiguous. Trimming cost V 8 bases and J 3 bases, with 16 bases left between them. The CDR3 loop spans 14 amino acids. Germline CDR1 ENHRY, CDR2 SYGVKD. The chain's CDR3 is CAIGLGVAEETQYF. As DNA, the CDR3 is TGTGCCATCGGCCTTGGGGTCGCCGAAGAGACCCAGTACTTC.

The chain couples TRBV30 to TRBJ2-3, with 7 bases identical to TRBD1. This CDR3 comprises 16 residues. Germline loops: CDR1 GTSNPN, CDR2 SVGIG (reference sequence). The trim removed 0 bases at V and 4 bases at J, leaving 10 bases unmatched. The DNA of the CDR3 is TGTGCCTGGAGTGTACTGGGCAGGGGGTCTGCAGATACGCAGTATTTT. It is translated as CAWSVLGRGSADTQYF.

V gene TRBV4-2 combines with J gene TRBJ2-7; D possibly corresponds to TRBD1 (5 bases). The CDR3 extends over 13 amino acids. CDR1 and CDR2 from the germline V gene are LGHNA and YNFKEQ. Deletions cut 0 bases from V and 3 bases from J, with 6 bases between. The CDR3 bases are TGTGCCAGCAGCCAAGATAGGGGCTACGAGCAGTACTTC. Translated: CASSQDRGYEQYF.

This clone was seen a handful of times. The chain joins TRBV5-6 to TRBJ2-7; TRBD2 is a possible D gene (5 bases). This CDR3 region has 12 residues. The ends were cut back, 3 bases at V and 3 bases at J, with 7 bases in the middle. Germline values: CDR1 SGHDT, CDR2 YYEEEE. The CDR3 DNA sequence: TGTGCCAGCAGCTCCGGGAACTACGAGCAGTACTTC. Its translation: CASSSGNYEQYF. The variable domain in full, with the rest retrieved from reference TRBV5-6 and TRBJ2-7, is DAGVTQSPTHLIKTRGQQVTLRCSPKSGHDTVSWYQQALGQGPQFIFQYYEEEERQRGNFPDRFSGHQFPNYSSELNVNALLLGDSALYLCASSSGNYEQYFGPGTRLTVT.

This clone has more than one count but fewer than ten. The chain uses TRBV29-1 and TRBJ2-3; D uncertain. Deletions cut 3 bases from V and 0 bases from J, with 13 bases between. Germline V gene lookup returns CDR1 SQVTM and CDR2 ANQGSEA. This CDR3 is built from 15 residues. CDR3 coding DNA: TGCAGCGTTGAGAAGACTGACCCTAGCACAGATACGCAGTATTTT. This sequence encodes CSVEKTDPSTDTQYF.

This clone was seen a handful of times. The gene calls are TRBV27 and TRBJ2-7, with D perhaps TRBD2 (6 bases). In germline, CDR1 is MNHEY, CDR2 SMNVEV (reference sequence). The CDR3 length is 16 residues. Trimming left V 0 bases short and J 0 bases short, with 12 bases between. The CDR3 region has the DNA TGTGCCAGCAGTTTATCGCCCGGGGGATCCTCCTACGAGCAGTACTTC. Amino acids: CASSLSPGGSSYEQYF.